The next 24 T cell receptor beta chains were all read from a single sample in a study of T cell repertoires in cytomegalovirus infection. TCRdb independently ran MiXCR on the reads; one entry per CDR3 protein. The repertoire holds a few hundred thousand distinct CDR3 sequences, with about a third as singletons. Their antigen targets remain unknown. Specimen: cultured PBMCs, collected from culture after CMV antigen stimulation. Receptor source: a human donor in good health (CMV status not recorded). Some clones in this sample may be carry-over from other donors' samples.

Many counts were recorded for this clonotype. The chain combines TRBV7-2 with TRBJ1-5, with TRBD1 matching 10 bases. Trimming cost V 4 bases and J 1 base; bases outside gene matches: 7. The V gene's germline CDR1 is SGHTA and CDR2 FQGNSA. The CDR3 totals 17 residues. This CDR3 is CASSSGTGAGSNQPQHF. The CDR3 DNA reads TGTGCCAGCAGCTCCGGGACAGGGGCCGGGAGCAATCAGCCCCAGCATTTT.

The V gene is TRBV7-9, the J gene TRBJ2-1; 12 nucleotides line up with TRBD2. Germline V gene sequence: CDR1 SEHNR, CDR2 FQNEAQ (reference sequence). V was clipped by 5 bases and J by 6 bases; unmatched bases: 8. There are 16 residues in the CDR3. Here the CDR3 reads CASSPTGTSGFNEQFF. CDR3 nucleotide sequence: TGTGCCAGCAGCCCTACCGGGACTAGCGGGTTCAATGAGCAGTTCTTC.

The table lists this clonotype with a few counts. The CDR3 loop reads CASSHSGTLQETQYF. The CDR3 DNA is TGTGCCAGCAGCCATAGCGGGACGCTCCAAGAGACCCAGTACTTC. This sequence joins TRBV11-3 and TRBJ2-5, with 8 positions matching TRBD2. V gave up 5 bases and J gave up 1 base; unmatched junction bases: 6. This CDR3 has 15 amino acids. CDR1 is SGHNT, CDR2 YENEEA, per germline.

This rearrangement joins TRBV29-1 to TRBJ2-7, with 10 positions matching TRBD2. The length of the CDR3 is 14 residues. Germline CDR1 is SQVTM and CDR2 is ANQGSEA. The V and J ends lost 7 bases and 1 base, in that order; junction bases with no gene match: 7. Here the CDR3 reads CSALAGVGSYEQYV. DNA for the CDR3: TGCAGCGCGCTAGCGGGAGTAGGATCCTACGAGCAGTACGTC.

This clonotype was seen ten or more times. The gene calls are TRBV7-2 and TRBJ1-1; D may be TRBD1 (5 bases). The CDR3 totals 15 residues. Germline V CDR1 and CDR2: SGHTA, FQGNSA. Trimming cost V 5 bases and J 0 bases, with 13 bases left between them. As DNA, the CDR3 is TGTGCCAGCAGCCCCCGGGGGTGGATGAACACTGAAGCTTTCTTT. This gives the protein CASSPRGWMNTEAFF.

The rearrangement joins TRBV7-2 to TRBJ2-2, with D unclear. V was pared by 5 bases and J by 4 bases, with 8 bases between. CDR1 SGHTA and CDR2 FQGNSA come from the germline V gene. The CDR3 has 13 amino acids. For the CDR3, the DNA is TGTGCCAGCAGCGTTAGTGGCACCGGGGAGCTGTTTTTT. Amino acid sequence: CASSVSGTGELFF.

The chain is built from TRBV24-1 and TRBJ2-3; 8 bases are a match to TRBD2. This CDR3 contains 14 residues. The V gene's germline CDR1 is KGHDR and CDR2 SFDVKD. The junction had 5 bases not matched to a gene; V was cut back by 5 bases and J by 5 bases. The CDR3 DNA sequence: TGTGCCACCAGTGGTATGGCGGGAGGAGATACGCAGTATTTT. It translates to CATSGMAGGDTQYF.

The chain joins TRBV3-1 to TRBJ2-7; the D gene is possibly TRBD2 (6 bases). Germline V CDR1 and CDR2: LGHDT, YNNKEL (reference sequence). The CDR3 runs to 14 residues. V lost 0 bases and J lost 3, with 9 bases in between. The CDR3 sequence: CASSQDKTSYEQYV. The CDR3 DNA follows: TGTGCCAGCAGCCAAGATAAGACTAGCTACGAGCAGTACGTC.

This clonotype has just a few counts. The CDR3 bases are TGCGCCAGCAGCTTGGGGGGACAGGGGCTTCAAGAGACCCAGTACTTC. It codes for CASSLGGQGLQETQYF. The chain couples TRBV5-1 to TRBJ2-5, with 10 bases lining up with TRBD1. The CDR3 runs to 16 residues. Per the germline V gene, CDR1 is SGHRS and CDR2 is YFSETQ. Trimming took 0 bases from V and 2 from J; bases not matched to a gene: 4.

This clonotype was seen a handful of times. The J gene is TRBJ1-5, the V gene TRBV4-1; TRBD1 matches 7 bases. Germline-derived CDR1 and CDR2 are MGHRA and YSYEKL. This CDR3 contains 17 residues. J was trimmed by 1 base and V by 1 base; bases with no gene match: 7. The CDR3 loop is CASSQGQGRRSNQPQHF. DNA of the CDR3: TGCGCCAGCAGCCAAGGACAGGGACGTCGGAGCAATCAGCCCCAGCATTTT.

The chain links TRBV30 to TRBJ2-1; 10 bases are a match to TRBD2. The CDR3 length is 18 residues. J gave up 3 bases and V 5 bases, and 16 bases lay outside the gene matches. Germline V gene data show CDR1 as GTSNPN and CDR2 as SVGIG (reference sequence). CDR3 in amino acids: CAWAAPTRLAGFYNEQFF. In DNA, the CDR3 is TGTGCCTGGGCCGCACCAACCAGACTAGCGGGTTTCTACAATGAGCAGTTCTTC.

Note on this clonotype: It may be a read error: a sequence one base away is much more abundant. This rearrangement joins TRBV7-2 to TRBJ2-4; tentative D call: TRBD1 (7 bases). This CDR3 spans 14 amino acids. Germline lookup yields CDR1 SGHTA and CDR2 FQGNSA. CDR3 amino acids: CVSSPGPGGNIQYF. CDR3 coding DNA: TGTGTCAGCAGCCCCGGACCAGGGGGGAACATTCAGTACTTC.

This sequence joins TRBV20-1 and TRBJ2-7; D may match TRBD1 or TRBD2 (5 bases each). Germline V gene data show CDR1 as DFQATT and CDR2 as SNEGSKA (reference sequence). The V end was cut by 6 bases, the J end by 3 bases, with 18 bases between. The CDR3 is 14 amino acids. The CDR3 region is CSAQLRGMGYEQYF. CDR3 nucleotides: TGCAGTGCCCAACTCCGGGGCATGGGCTACGAGCAGTACTTC.

V is TRBV5-5 and J is TRBJ1-4, with 7 nucleotides matching TRBD1. This CDR3 is 15 amino acids long. V dropped 4 bases and J dropped 4; count of bases not matched to a gene: 7. Germline values: CDR1 SGHKS, CDR2 YYEKEE (reference sequence). The CDR3 bases are TGTGCCAGCAGCCCCTCGACAGGGTTTAATGAAAAACTGTTTTTT. Residues: CASSPSTGFNEKLFF.

This chain uses TRBV7-3 with TRBJ2-5, with D possibly matching TRBD2 (5 bases). The CDR3 is 13 amino acids. Germline-derived CDR1 and CDR2 are SGHTA and FQGTGA. The germline V and J ends were trimmed by 4 bases and 2 bases, with 8 bases remaining between them. The CDR3 loop reads CASSSSLQETQYF. DNA of the CDR3: TGTGCCAGCAGCTCTAGCCTTCAAGAGACCCAGTACTTC.

V is TRBV7-2 and J is TRBJ2-2; TRBD2 aligns across 9 bases. Looked up from germline, CDR1 is SGHTA and CDR2 is FQGNSA. Trimming removed 3 bases from V and 4 bases from J; junction bases left unmatched: 6. The CDR3 is 16 amino acids. CDR3 loop: CASSFVPSGATGELFF. The CDR3 bases are TGTGCCAGCAGCTTTGTGCCTAGCGGGGCCACCGGGGAGCTGTTTTTT.

This clonotype was seen only a few times. This rearrangement joins TRBV5-5 to TRBJ2-3; D remains unclear. V was pared by 0 bases and J by 0 bases, with 8 bases between. Germline V gene data show CDR1 as SGHKS and CDR2 as YYEKEE (reference sequence). This CDR3 has 15 amino acids. The CDR3 sequence is CASSLASRSTDTQYF. The CDR3 DNA follows: TGTGCCAGCAGCTTGGCCTCCAGAAGCACAGATACGCAGTATTTT.

This clonotype came up a few times. The rearrangement links TRBV29-1 to TRBJ2-7; 7 bases map to TRBD1. V shed 7 bases and J 1 base; nucleotides not matched to a gene: 4. This CDR3 has 12 residues. Germline values: CDR1 SQVTM, CDR2 ANQGSEA. DNA for the CDR3: TGCAGCGCTAAGACAGGGTCCTACGAGCAGTACTTC. This gives the protein CSAKTGSYEQYF.

This clonotype was seen repeatedly, ten times or more. The V call is TRBV5-4, the J call TRBJ1-2; no clear D. The germline gives CDR1 SGHNT, CDR2 YYREEE (reference sequence). CDR3 length: 13 amino acids. The V and J ends lost 4 bases and 1 base respectively, with 8 bases between them. CDR3 nucleotide sequence: TGTGCCAGCAGCCCGACAAATAACTATGGCTACACCTTC. Its translation: CASSPTNNYGYTF.

The chain has TRBV28 and TRBJ1-5; D is possibly TRBD1 (6 bases). CDR1 is MDHEN and CDR2 is SYDVKM in the germline V gene. There are 16 residues in the CDR3. V lost 1 base to trimming and J lost 7 bases, with 17 bases between them. The CDR3 nucleotides are TGTGCCAGCAGTTTATTTTTAGCCGGGGGCAGACAGCCCCAGCATTTT. It translates to CASSLFLAGGRQPQHF.

V usage is TRBV24-1 and J usage is TRBJ1-2; TRBD1 matches 8 bases. The CDR3 totals 14 residues. Germline CDR1 reads KGHDR; CDR2 reads SFDVKD. V shed 7 bases, J shed 7 bases, and the junction held 10 bases outside the gene matches. The CDR3 bases are TGTGCCACCAGATCCAGGGGGCACCAGGCTGGCTACACCTTC. Its protein product is CATRSRGHQAGYTF.

Ten or more counts support this clonotype. The chain recombines TRBV7-2 with TRBJ2-2; tentatively, D is TRBD1 (5 bases). The CDR3 is 16 amino acids. V lost 1 base and J 0 bases, leaving 9 bases between the germline ends. CDR1 and CDR2 from the germline V gene are SGHTA and FQGNSA. This CDR3 is CASSLVRATNTGELFF. The DNA of the CDR3 is TGTGCCAGCAGCTTAGTCAGGGCCACGAACACCGGGGAGCTGTTTTTT.

The chain joins TRBV6-5 to TRBJ1-4; D remains ambiguous. The length of the CDR3 is 15 residues. Germline V gene data show CDR1 as MNHEY and CDR2 as SVGAGI. The V and J ends lost 2 bases and 6 bases respectively, with 13 bases between them. CDR3 DNA sequence: TGTGCCAGCAGTTACGTCGGCCAGAAGTATGAAAAACTGTTTTTT. This gives the protein CASSYVGQKYEKLFF.

V gene TRBV20-1 combines with J gene TRBJ2-5, with 13 bases fitting TRBD2. V lost 3 bases, J lost 6 bases, and 7 bases stayed unmatched. Germline V CDR1 and CDR2: DFQATT, SNEGSKA (reference sequence). This CDR3 contains 15 residues. In nucleotides, the CDR3 is TGCAGTGCTAGGCCGACTAGCGGGAGGCAAAAGACCCAGTACTTC. This sequence encodes CSARPTSGRQKTQYF.